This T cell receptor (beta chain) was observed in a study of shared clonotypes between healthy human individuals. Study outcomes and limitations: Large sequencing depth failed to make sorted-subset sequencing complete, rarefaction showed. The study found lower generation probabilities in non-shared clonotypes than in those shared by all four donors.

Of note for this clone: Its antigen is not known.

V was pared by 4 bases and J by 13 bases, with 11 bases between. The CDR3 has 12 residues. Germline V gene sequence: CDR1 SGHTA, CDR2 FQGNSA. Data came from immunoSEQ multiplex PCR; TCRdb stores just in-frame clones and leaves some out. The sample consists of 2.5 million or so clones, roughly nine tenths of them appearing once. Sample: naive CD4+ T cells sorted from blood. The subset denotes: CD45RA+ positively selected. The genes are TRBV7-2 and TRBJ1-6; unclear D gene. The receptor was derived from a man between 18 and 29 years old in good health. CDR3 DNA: TGTGCCAGCAGCTCGATAATTCAGCCCCTCCACTTT. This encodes CASSSIIQPLHF.